The 26 T cell receptor beta chains below come from one sample, sequenced in a study of shared clonotypes between healthy human individuals. Using immunoSEQ multiplex PCR, the repertoire was profiled, and TCRdb retains in-frame clones only, with some absent. The table records about 1.4 million clones, roughly 97% of them present only once. Sequenced: naive CD4+ T cells sorted from blood. Subset given: CD45RA+ positively selected. The receptors originated from a man aged 25-45 years in good health.

J is TRBJ2-1 and V is TRBV6-5, with 8 bases matching TRBD2. V gave up 9 bases and J gave up 4 bases; unmatched junction bases: 11. The CDR3 is made up of 15 amino acids. The germline CDR1 and CDR2 sequences are MNHEY and SVGAGI. CDR3 DNA: TGTGCCAGTCACTCGGGTCAGCGGGGGTACAATGAGCAGTTCTTC. It encodes CASHSGQRGYNEQFF.

The V call is TRBV27, the J call TRBJ2-7; the D gene is possibly TRBD2 (6 bases). Germline V CDR1 and CDR2: MNHEY, SMNVEV (reference sequence). The V end lost 0 bases, the J end lost 5 bases, and 14 bases lay between the germline ends. The CDR3 loop spans 15 amino acids. The CDR3 loop reads CASSLSRAPSDEQYF. In DNA, the CDR3 is TGTGCCAGCAGTTTATCGAGGGCCCCTAGCGACGAGCAGTACTTC.

This chain links TRBV9 with TRBJ2-1, with TRBD2 matching 7 bases. V lost 4 bases and J lost 4; bases outside the gene matches: 8. Germline loops: CDR1 SGDLS, CDR2 YYNGEE. The CDR3 is 15 residues long. Here the CDR3 reads CASSHRGDSYNEQFF. The CDR3 region has the DNA TGTGCCAGCAGCCACCGGGGGGACTCTTACAATGAGCAGTTCTTC. The variable domain in full, with the rest retrieved from reference TRBV9 and TRBJ2-1, is DSGVTQTPKHLITATGQRVTLRCSPRSGDLSVYWYQQSLDQGLQFLIQYYNGEERAKGNILERFSAQQFPDLHSELNLSSLELGDSALYFCASSHRGDSYNEQFFGPGTRLTVL.

The chain combines TRBV27 with TRBJ2-6; D unresolved. CDR3 size: 14 residues. The ends were cut back, 6 bases at V and 0 bases at J, with 6 bases in the middle. CDR1 and CDR2 from the germline V gene are MNHEY and SMNVEV (reference sequence). The CDR3 sequence: CASRGPSGANVLTF. CDR3 DNA sequence: TGTGCCAGCAGAGGGCCCTCTGGGGCCAACGTCCTGACTTTC. The variable domain in full, with the rest retrieved from reference TRBV27 and TRBJ2-6, is EAQVTQNPRYLITVTGKKLTVTCSQNMNHEYMSWYRQDPGLGLRQIYYSMNVEVTDKGDVPEGYKVSRKEKRNFPLILESPSPNQTSLYFCASRGPSGANVLTFGAGSRLTVL.

The V gene is TRBV7-9, the J gene TRBJ2-1; TRBD1 or TRBD2 may be the D gene (5 bases each). CDR1 is SEHNR, CDR2 FQNEAQ, per germline (reference sequence). This CDR3 region has 12 residues. V lost 2 bases to trimming and J lost 10 bases, with 9 bases between them. CDR3 sequence (DNA): TGTGCCAGCAGCTTAAGGGGCGGGGAGCAGTTCTTC. Its translation: CASSLRGGEQFF.

J is TRBJ2-7 and V is TRBV28; a possible D gene is TRBD1 (6 bases). The germline V and J ends were trimmed by 8 bases and 3 bases, with 11 bases remaining between them. Germline CDR1 and CDR2: MDHEN and SYDVKM. The CDR3 is made up of 12 amino acids. The CDR3 bases are TGTGCCAGCGGGGGCAGTTACTACGAGCAGTACTTC. Translation gives CASGGSYYEQYF.

This clone was recorded only once. The chain joins TRBV19 to TRBJ1-5, with TRBD1 as a possible D gene (5 bases). This CDR3 spans 16 amino acids. CDR1 LNHDA and CDR2 SQIVND come from the germline V gene (reference sequence). V gave up 7 bases and J gave up 4 bases, with 20 bases separating them. CDR3 DNA: TGTGCCAGTACCACGATGATGGGGACGGTGAATCAGCCCCAGCATTTT. It specifies CASTTMMGTVNQPQHF.

V and J are TRBV5-1 and TRBJ2-7, with D possibly matching TRBD1 (5 bases). There are 14 residues in the CDR3. Deletions cut 3 bases from V and 0 bases from J, with 10 bases between. Germline-derived CDR1 and CDR2 are SGHRS and YFSETQ. CDR3 amino acids: CASSYDRNSYEQYF. DNA of the CDR3: TGCGCCAGCAGCTACGACAGAAACTCCTACGAGCAGTACTTC.

The V gene is TRBV4-3, the J gene TRBJ2-3; D not resolved. The CDR3 consists of 17 residues. V lost 0 bases and J lost 0, with 13 bases in between. Germline V gene data show CDR1 as LGHNA and CDR2 as YSLEER. CDR3 loop: CASSQDLVESSTDTQYF. The CDR3 coding sequence is TGCGCCAGCAGCCAAGATTTGGTCGAGTCTAGCACAGATACGCAGTATTTT.

J is TRBJ2-2 and V is TRBV29-1, with D possibly TRBD1 on 6 matching bases. The V end was cut by 5 bases, the J end by 2 bases, with 12 bases between. CDR3 length equals 14 residues. CDR1 and CDR2 (germline): SQVTM, ANQGSEA. In nucleotides, the CDR3 is TGCAGCGTTTTCCAGGGGCCCAACACCGGGGAGCTGTTTTTT. It encodes CSVFQGPNTGELFF.

The chain couples TRBV5-1 to TRBJ1-1, with D perhaps matching TRBD1 (6 bases). The V gene lost 2 bases and the J gene lost 1 base, with 18 bases spanning the gap. There are 17 residues in the CDR3. Looked up from germline, CDR1 is SGHRS and CDR2 is YFSETQ. CDR3 in DNA: TGCGCCAGCAGCTTCGCGCCATTGGGGACATCGAACACTGAAGCTTTCTTT. Its protein is CASSFAPLGTSNTEAFF.

The genes are TRBV27 and TRBJ2-4, with 8 bases matching TRBD2. Germline CDR1 is MNHEY and CDR2 is SMNVEV (reference sequence). The CDR3 is 17 residues long. Trimming at V came to 2 bases and at J to 0 bases, leaving 6 bases not matched to a gene. In DNA, the CDR3 is TGTGCCAGCAGTTTAACGCGGGAGGCGCTAGCCAAAAACATTCAGTACTTC. As protein: CASSLTREALAKNIQYF.

This chain connects TRBV5-5 to TRBJ1-2, with unresolved D. The length of the CDR3 is 12 residues. The V end lost 2 bases, the J end lost 4 bases, and 6 bases lay between the germline ends. CDR1 is SGHKS and CDR2 is YYEKEE in the germline V gene (reference sequence). CDR3 in DNA: TGTGCCAGCAGCTTTCGTCCCTATGGCTACACCTTC. Translated: CASSFRPYGYTF. Supplemented by reference TRBV5-5 and TRBJ1-2, the full variable domain reads DAGVTQSPTHLIKTRGQQVTLRCSPISGHKSVSWYQQVLGQGPQFIFQYYEKEERGRGNFPDRFSARQFPNYSSELNVNALLLGDSALYLCASSFRPYGYTFGSGTRLTVV.

The V gene is TRBV19, the J gene TRBJ1-1; TRBD1 matches at 8 bases. The CDR3 loop spans 14 amino acids. Unmatched junction bases numbered 7, after V lost 6 bases and J lost 4 bases. CDR1 is LNHDA and CDR2 is SQIVND in the germline V gene (reference sequence). CDR3 in amino acids: CASSPTRGLTEAFF. The CDR3, as DNA: TGTGCCAGTAGCCCAACCAGGGGGCTCACTGAAGCTTTCTTT.

The chain couples TRBV28 to TRBJ2-3; 13 bases line up with TRBD2. Germline-derived CDR1 and CDR2 are MDHEN and SYDVKM. V lost 5 bases and J lost 2; bases outside the gene matches: 10. The CDR3 extends over 18 amino acids. CDR3 protein: CASSTVGLAGDNTDTQYF. As DNA, the CDR3 is TGTGCCAGCAGTACCGTAGGACTAGCGGGAGACAACACAGATACGCAGTATTTT.

The rearrangement uses TRBV5-5 and TRBJ1-4, with D possibly matching TRBD1 (6 bases). In germline, CDR1 is SGHKS, CDR2 YYEKEE (reference sequence). The CDR3 extends over 17 amino acids. Deletions cut 4 bases from V and 0 bases from J, with 16 bases between. As DNA, the CDR3 is TGTGCCAGCAGCCCAAGATGGTGGGGGCCAACTAATGAAAAACTGTTTTTT. Its translation: CASSPRWWGPTNEKLFF.

The J gene is TRBJ2-7, the V gene TRBV6-6, with TRBD2 as a possible D gene (5 bases). The CDR3 spans 15 residues. Trimming took off 6 bases at V and 0 bases at J, with 15 bases between the two ends. Germline V CDR1 and CDR2: MNHNY, SVGAGI (reference sequence). The CDR3 sequence: CASRTSGKLSYEQYF. The CDR3 DNA follows: TGTGCCAGCAGAACCTCGGGAAAACTCTCCTACGAGCAGTACTTC.

The V gene is TRBV7-2, the J gene TRBJ2-7, with 14 bases matching TRBD2. With 3 bases clipped from V and 4 bases from J, the junction kept 5 bases outside the gene matches. Looked up from germline, CDR1 is SGHTA and CDR2 is FQGNSA. The CDR3 runs 16 residues. This CDR3 reads CASSFMGTSGSYEQYF. The CDR3 DNA is TGTGCCAGCAGCTTTATGGGGACTAGCGGGAGTTACGAGCAGTACTTC.

The chain employs TRBV1 and TRBJ1-5. TRBV1 has pseudogene status. The CDR3 contains 16 residues. CDR3 DNA sequence: TGCACCAGCAGCCAGGTGAGATTTCGGGGAGGGGGAACCCAGCATTTT. It codes for CTSSQVRFRGGGTQHF.

This rearrangement joins TRBV15 to TRBJ2-3; the match to TRBD2 covers 9 bases. Germline V lookup: CDR1 LNHNV, CDR2 YYDKDF (reference sequence). The CDR3 is made up of 17 amino acids. J gave up 4 bases and V 1 base, and 9 bases lay outside the gene matches. The CDR3 sequence: CATSRVVGIAGADTQYF. Written as DNA, the CDR3 is TGTGCCACCAGCAGAGTAGTTGGGATAGCGGGAGCAGATACGCAGTATTTT.

This clone appeared a single time. The rearrangement uses TRBV5-1 and TRBJ1-2; TRBD1 aligns across 7 bases. CDR1 SGHRS and CDR2 YFSETQ come from the germline V gene. After removal of 4 bases from V and 7 bases from J, the junction contained 13 bases not matched to a gene. The CDR3 length is 15 residues. The CDR3 reads CASSTNREDRRGYTF. The CDR3 DNA reads as TGCGCCAGCAGCACAAACCGGGAGGACAGGCGTGGCTACACCTTC.

V is TRBV18 and J is TRBJ1-1, with D possibly being TRBD1 (6 bases). This CDR3 region has 15 residues. CDR1 is KGHSH, CDR2 LQKENI, per germline. V was cut by 3 bases and J by 2 bases, with 13 bases left in between. The chain's CDR3 is CASSPATGHNTEAFF. CDR3 DNA sequence: TGTGCCAGCTCACCGGCCACAGGGCATAACACTGAAGCTTTCTTT. Filled out from reference TRBV18 and TRBJ1-1, the complete variable domain reads NAGVMQNPRHLVRRRGQEARLRCSPMKGHSHVYWYRQLPEEGLKFMVYLQKENIIDESGMPKERFSAEFPKEGPSILRIQQVVRGDSAAYFCASSPATGHNTEAFFGQGTRLTVV.

The V call is TRBV7-8, the J call TRBJ1-1, with 12 positions matching TRBD1. With V trimmed by 4 bases and J by 4 bases, 7 bases remained unmatched. CDR1 is SGHVS, CDR2 FQNEAQ, per germline. The CDR3 has 16 amino acids. CDR3 DNA: TGTGCCAGCAGCTCCGGGACAGGGGGCTTGGGCACTGAAGCTTTCTTT. Its protein product is CASSSGTGGLGTEAFF.

This chain joins TRBV30 and TRBJ2-5; D perhaps matches TRBD1 (5 bases). The CDR3 covers 11 residues. V shed 0 bases and J shed 14 bases, with 13 bases lying between them. Germline-derived CDR1 and CDR2 are GTSNPN and SVGIG (reference sequence). The CDR3 DNA is TGTGCCTGGAGTGTGCAGGGCGTTCTTTACTTC. Its translation is CAWSVQGVLYF.

The chain combines TRBV5-1 with TRBJ2-7; D may match TRBD1 or TRBD2 (5 bases each). From germline, CDR1 is SGHRS and CDR2 YFSETQ. Trimming took off 3 bases at V and 6 bases at J, with 19 bases between the two ends. The CDR3 totals 15 residues. CDR3 nucleotides: TGCGCCAGCAGCTCGACAATGGGACCTGCTCTCGAGCAGTACTTC. Translation: CASSSTMGPALEQYF.

The chain combines TRBV6-5 with TRBJ2-1; the D gene is possibly TRBD2 (6 bases). CDR1 and CDR2 (germline): MNHEY, SVGAGI. CDR3 length: 15 residues. V shed 4 bases and J shed 7 bases, with 17 bases lying between them. This CDR3 is CASSWLGGSENEQFF. The CDR3, as DNA: TGTGCCAGCAGTTGGCTAGGAGGGTCAGAAAATGAGCAGTTCTTC.